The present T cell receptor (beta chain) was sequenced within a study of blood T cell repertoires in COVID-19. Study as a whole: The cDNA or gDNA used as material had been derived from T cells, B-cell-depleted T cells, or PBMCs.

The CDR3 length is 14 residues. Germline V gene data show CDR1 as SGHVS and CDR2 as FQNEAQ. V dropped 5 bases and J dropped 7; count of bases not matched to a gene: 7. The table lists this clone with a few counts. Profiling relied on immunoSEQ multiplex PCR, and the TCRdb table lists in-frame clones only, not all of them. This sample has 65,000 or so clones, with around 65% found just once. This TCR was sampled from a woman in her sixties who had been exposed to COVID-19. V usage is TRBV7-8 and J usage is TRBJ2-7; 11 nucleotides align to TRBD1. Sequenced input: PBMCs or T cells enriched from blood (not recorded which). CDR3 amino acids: CASSPGQGAGEQYF. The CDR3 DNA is TGTGCCAGCAGCCCAGGACAGGGGGCGGGGGAGCAGTACTTC.